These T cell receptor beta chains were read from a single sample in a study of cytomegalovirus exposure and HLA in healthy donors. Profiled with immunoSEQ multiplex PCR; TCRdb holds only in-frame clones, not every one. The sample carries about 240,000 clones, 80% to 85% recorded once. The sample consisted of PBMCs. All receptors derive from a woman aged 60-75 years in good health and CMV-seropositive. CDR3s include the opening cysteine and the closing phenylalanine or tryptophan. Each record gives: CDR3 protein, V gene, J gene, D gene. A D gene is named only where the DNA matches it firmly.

CDR3aa: CATSRELQGALYEQYF
v_gene: TRBV15
j_gene: TRBJ2-7
d_gene: -

CDR3aa: CAGGTGAEKLFF
v_gene: TRBV2
j_gene: TRBJ1-4
d_gene: TRBD1

CDR3aa: CASSHGQPYEQYF
v_gene: TRBV6-1
j_gene: TRBJ2-7
d_gene: -

CDR3aa: CASSLESGSGGYNEQFF
v_gene: TRBV7-2
j_gene: TRBJ2-1
d_gene: -

CDR3aa: CASSLGGVRADTQYF
v_gene: TRBV5-5
j_gene: TRBJ2-3
d_gene: -

CDR3aa: CASSPPGGNYGYTF
v_gene: TRBV18
j_gene: TRBJ1-2
d_gene: -

CDR3aa: CAISGTSGIPYEQYF
v_gene: TRBV10-3
j_gene: -
d_gene: TRBD2

CDR3aa: CSVSWDRGFNEQFF
v_gene: TRBV29-1
j_gene: TRBJ2-1
d_gene: TRBD1

CDR3aa: CASSRGLAGQGQETQYF
v_gene: TRBV7-9
j_gene: TRBJ2-5
d_gene: -

CDR3aa: CSALLGRSGEAFF
v_gene: TRBV29-1
j_gene: TRBJ1-1
d_gene: -

CDR3aa: CASSELRDTEAFF
v_gene: TRBV2
j_gene: TRBJ1-1
d_gene: -

CDR3aa: CASRADISNTEAFF
v_gene: TRBV5-4
j_gene: TRBJ1-1
d_gene: -

CDR3aa: CASSQLTGSTNEKLFF
v_gene: TRBV18
j_gene: TRBJ1-4
d_gene: -

CDR3aa: CASRTGTGNTGELFF
v_gene: TRBV2
j_gene: TRBJ2-2
d_gene: TRBD1

CDR3aa: CASSLPGDRSYNEQFF
v_gene: TRBV5-4
j_gene: TRBJ2-1
d_gene: TRBD1

CDR3aa: CASSLFSGYNEQFF
v_gene: TRBV27
j_gene: TRBJ2-1
d_gene: -

CDR3aa: CASSPSGTGNGYTF
v_gene: TRBV19
j_gene: TRBJ1-2
d_gene: TRBD1

CDR3aa: CASSSLAGGGTQYF
v_gene: TRBV11-2
j_gene: TRBJ2-5
d_gene: TRBD2

CDR3aa: CASSAVGSSYEQYF
v_gene: TRBV5-1
j_gene: TRBJ2-7
d_gene: -

CDR3aa: CASSDLGTGDTGELFF
v_gene: TRBV11-2
j_gene: TRBJ2-2
d_gene: TRBD1

CDR3aa: CAWSVHEGGYGYTF
v_gene: TRBV30
j_gene: TRBJ1-2
d_gene: -

CDR3aa: CASSDSAGEQFF
v_gene: TRBV6-6
j_gene: TRBJ2-1
d_gene: -

CDR3aa: CASTRTSSGGNEQFF
v_gene: TRBV5-1
j_gene: TRBJ2-1
d_gene: -

CDR3aa: CATSRAAGGRNQPQHF
v_gene: TRBV15
j_gene: TRBJ1-5
d_gene: TRBD1

CDR3aa: CASRTVTGELFF
v_gene: TRBV28
j_gene: TRBJ2-2
d_gene: -

CDR3aa: CAISVSSGQYEQYF
v_gene: TRBV10-3
j_gene: TRBJ2-7
d_gene: TRBD2

CDR3aa: CAIRPVDRGRSDTEAFF
v_gene: TRBV10-3
j_gene: TRBJ1-1
d_gene: TRBD1

CDR3aa: CASSLVAVYEQYF
v_gene: TRBV11-2
j_gene: TRBJ2-7
d_gene: -

CDR3aa: CASSSAGVIDTQYF
v_gene: TRBV5-1
j_gene: TRBJ2-3
d_gene: TRBD2

CDR3aa: CASSLGDRDTEAFF
v_gene: TRBV5-4
j_gene: TRBJ1-1
d_gene: TRBD1

CDR3aa: CASSGGLRTDTQYF
v_gene: TRBV5-1
j_gene: TRBJ2-3
d_gene: -

CDR3aa: CASSFRGSRGQYF
v_gene: TRBV27
j_gene: TRBJ2-7
d_gene: -

CDR3aa: CSVVGLAGGPLETQYF
v_gene: TRBV29-1
j_gene: TRBJ2-5
d_gene: TRBD2

CDR3aa: CASFGRFEGKLFF
v_gene: TRBV28
j_gene: TRBJ1-4
d_gene: -

CDR3aa: CASSSTGTSGSHEQYF
v_gene: TRBV7-2
j_gene: TRBJ2-7
d_gene: TRBD2

CDR3aa: CASEPHGTAVEAFF
v_gene: TRBV6-1
j_gene: TRBJ1-1
d_gene: TRBD1

CDR3aa: CSARQVYEQYF
v_gene: TRBV20-1
j_gene: TRBJ2-7
d_gene: -

CDR3aa: CASSLPLTGLYTEAFF
v_gene: TRBV28
j_gene: TRBJ1-1
d_gene: -

CDR3aa: CASSYGVLRGVGGYTF
v_gene: TRBV6-5
j_gene: TRBJ1-2
d_gene: -

CDR3aa: CASSTRDRGVADTQYF
v_gene: TRBV5-4
j_gene: TRBJ2-3
d_gene: TRBD1

CDR3aa: CASSSSTELFYSGANVLTF
v_gene: TRBV11-3
j_gene: TRBJ2-6
d_gene: -

CDR3aa: CATAYRGKETQYF
v_gene: TRBV19
j_gene: TRBJ2-5
d_gene: TRBD1

CDR3aa: CASSFGDGEPQHF
v_gene: TRBV5-4
j_gene: TRBJ1-5
d_gene: -

CDR3aa: CASRERRPYEQYF
v_gene: TRBV2
j_gene: TRBJ2-7
d_gene: -

CDR3aa: CSVEESTGSYEQYF
v_gene: TRBV29-1
j_gene: TRBJ2-7
d_gene: -

CDR3aa: CASSASQGYTF
v_gene: TRBV9
j_gene: TRBJ1-2
d_gene: -

CDR3aa: CASSRAGGETQYF
v_gene: TRBV5-6
j_gene: TRBJ2-5
d_gene: TRBD2

CDR3aa: CASSSLDCYEQYF
v_gene: TRBV6-7
j_gene: TRBJ2-7
d_gene: -